A selection of T cell receptor beta chains follows, all from one sample in a study of blood T cell repertoires in COVID-19. Repertoires were generated with immunoSEQ multiplex PCR, while TCRdb's copy carries only in-frame clones and drops some. The sample includes roughly 290,000 clones, 75% to 95% of them seen just once. Sequenced sample: peripheral blood. All receptors derive from a woman aged 25 to 39 with COVID-19, enrolled during active disease. Both conserved end residues are part of each CDR3. Each record gives: J gene, V gene, CDR3 protein.

j_gene: TRBJ1-1
v_gene: TRBV19
CDR3aa: CASAQDRWGTEAFF

j_gene: TRBJ2-7
v_gene: TRBV6-5
CDR3aa: CASSRGRGGAEQYF

j_gene: TRBJ2-5
v_gene: TRBV7-6
CDR3aa: CASSPDSDRGETQYF

j_gene: TRBJ1-3
v_gene: TRBV11-2
CDR3aa: CASSFPSRGNTIYF

j_gene: TRBJ1-5
v_gene: TRBV6-4
CDR3aa: CASSPRGGNQPQHF

j_gene: TRBJ2-7
v_gene: TRBV29-1
CDR3aa: CSVDLAGASEQYF

j_gene: TRBJ2-7
v_gene: TRBV18
CDR3aa: CASSPRDRGKYEQYF

j_gene: TRBJ1-5
v_gene: TRBV30
CDR3aa: CAWSGPREGPQHF

j_gene: TRBJ2-7
v_gene: TRBV6-6
CDR3aa: CASRRQGPYEQYF

j_gene: TRBJ2-1
v_gene: TRBV2
CDR3aa: CASRGLAGAYNEQFF

j_gene: TRBJ2-3
v_gene: TRBV19
CDR3aa: CASSIAPGADTQYF

j_gene: TRBJ2-7
v_gene: TRBV6-5
CDR3aa: CASSAWTPEQYF

j_gene: TRBJ1-2
v_gene: TRBV5-6
CDR3aa: CASSLNRRHYGYTF

j_gene: TRBJ2-7
v_gene: TRBV5-1
CDR3aa: CASSLKGAYEQYF

j_gene: TRBJ2-7
v_gene: TRBV10-3
CDR3aa: CAISGSSYEQYF

j_gene: TRBJ1-3
v_gene: TRBV18
CDR3aa: CASSPQGQVAGNTIYF

j_gene: TRBJ2-1
v_gene: TRBV29-1
CDR3aa: CSVGRGTDPGEQFF

j_gene: TRBJ1-5
v_gene: TRBV2
CDR3aa: CASTPGRDYQPQHF

j_gene: TRBJ2-3
v_gene: TRBV7-3
CDR3aa: CASSQASGSADTQYF

j_gene: TRBJ2-7
v_gene: TRBV7-3
CDR3aa: CASSLVPGQGSLSYEQYF

j_gene: TRBJ2-2
v_gene: TRBV19
CDR3aa: CASSLLAGGGTGELFF

j_gene: TRBJ1-4
v_gene: TRBV28
CDR3aa: CASSLGALQNEKLFF

j_gene: TRBJ2-3
v_gene: TRBV6-5
CDR3aa: CASSTPGGRGDTQYF

j_gene: TRBJ2-3
v_gene: TRBV24-1
CDR3aa: CATSAQGVTQYF

j_gene: TRBJ1-1
v_gene: TRBV10-3
CDR3aa: CAISERTGGNTEAFF

j_gene: TRBJ2-7
v_gene: TRBV5-4
CDR3aa: CASSLGAYEQYF

j_gene: TRBJ2-1
v_gene: TRBV21-1
CDR3aa: CASSKRGSGSILGNEQFF

j_gene: TRBJ2-7
v_gene: TRBV7-2
CDR3aa: CASSRTSGEQYF

j_gene: TRBJ1-5
v_gene: TRBV28
CDR3aa: CASSSGTGALNQPQHF

j_gene: TRBJ1-2
v_gene: TRBV5-4
CDR3aa: CASSPDSNYGYTF

j_gene: TRBJ2-5
v_gene: TRBV6-1
CDR3aa: CASSERDYHPTQETQYF

j_gene: TRBJ1-3
v_gene: TRBV6-1
CDR3aa: CASSEWRISGNTIYF

j_gene: TRBJ2-2
v_gene: TRBV9
CDR3aa: CASSPRTGKAGELFF

j_gene: TRBJ2-5
v_gene: TRBV24-1
CDR3aa: CATSASTAGEGETQYF

j_gene: TRBJ2-5
v_gene: TRBV7-9
CDR3aa: CASSLEGLLETQYF

j_gene: TRBJ1-5
v_gene: TRBV11-2
CDR3aa: CASSLDRIPDQPQHF

j_gene: TRBJ2-7
v_gene: TRBV19
CDR3aa: CASTSGSGAYEQYF

j_gene: TRBJ1-2
v_gene: TRBV27
CDR3aa: CASKQGSGQNYGYTF

j_gene: TRBJ2-3
v_gene: TRBV19
CDR3aa: CASRSGRASSADTQYF

j_gene: TRBJ2-5
v_gene: TRBV3-1/TRBV3-2
CDR3aa: CASRSTSGSRVETQYF

j_gene: TRBJ2-7
v_gene: TRBV9
CDR3aa: CASSFRLAGVYEQYF

j_gene: TRBJ2-1
v_gene: TRBV19
CDR3aa: CASSIAGLAGGYNEQFF

j_gene: TRBJ1-5
v_gene: TRBV2
CDR3aa: CASSAGQGGESNQPQHF

j_gene: TRBJ2-2
v_gene: TRBV5-4
CDR3aa: CASSPRSTGELFF

j_gene: TRBJ1-4
v_gene: TRBV18
CDR3aa: CASSLAGTSNEKLFF

j_gene: TRBJ2-3
v_gene: TRBV28
CDR3aa: CASSFLKTGVDTQYF

j_gene: TRBJ1-5
v_gene: TRBV7-9
CDR3aa: CASSTRGGGQPQHF

j_gene: TRBJ1-1
v_gene: TRBV7-3
CDR3aa: CASSWGTGEAFF

j_gene: TRBJ1-1
v_gene: TRBV20-1
CDR3aa: CSCRRNTEAFF

j_gene: TRBJ1-5
v_gene: TRBV18
CDR3aa: CASSPTRAGNQPQHF

j_gene: TRBJ1-5
v_gene: TRBV18
CDR3aa: CASSPQQSNQPQHF

j_gene: TRBJ1-4
v_gene: TRBV6-5
CDR3aa: CATSYRWTPNEKLFF

j_gene: TRBJ1-5
v_gene: TRBV2
CDR3aa: CASSSNQPQHF

j_gene: TRBJ2-5
v_gene: TRBV24-1
CDR3aa: CATSRGTGNAETQYF

j_gene: TRBJ2-3
v_gene: TRBV18
CDR3aa: CASSPRGRLNTDTQYF

j_gene: TRBJ1-2
v_gene: TRBV15
CDR3aa: CATSLEKRVYGYTF

j_gene: TRBJ2-7
v_gene: TRBV19
CDR3aa: CASSTQTGEGLEQYF

j_gene: TRBJ2-1
v_gene: TRBV5-4
CDR3aa: CASSLAQSSGGYNEQFF

j_gene: TRBJ2-3
v_gene: TRBV7-9
CDR3aa: CASSLRYRTDTQYF